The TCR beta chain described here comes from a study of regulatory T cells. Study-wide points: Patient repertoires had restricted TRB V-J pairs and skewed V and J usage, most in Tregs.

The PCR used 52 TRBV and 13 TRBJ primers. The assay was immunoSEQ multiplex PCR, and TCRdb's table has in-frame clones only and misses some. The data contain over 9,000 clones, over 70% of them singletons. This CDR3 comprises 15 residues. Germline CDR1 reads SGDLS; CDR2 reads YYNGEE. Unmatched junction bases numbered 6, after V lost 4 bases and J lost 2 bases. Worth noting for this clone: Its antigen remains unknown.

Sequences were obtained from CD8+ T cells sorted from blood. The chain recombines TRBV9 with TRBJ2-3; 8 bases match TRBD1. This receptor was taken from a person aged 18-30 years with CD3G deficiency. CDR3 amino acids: CASSPGQGITDTQYF. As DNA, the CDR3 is TGTGCCAGCAGCCCTGGACAGGGAATCACAGATACGCAGTATTTT.